This T cell receptor beta chain was documented in a study of control samples from healthy donors and cancer patients. This CDR3 has 16 residues. Germline CDR1 is SGHNT and CDR2 is YENEEA. J was trimmed by 7 bases and V by 2 bases; bases with no gene match: 10. This table comes from immunoSEQ multiplex PCR, and its TCRdb copy is limited to in-frame clones, with some not included. The table shows about 150,000 clones, with 94% occurring only once. Sequenced input: blood. The J gene is TRBJ1-4, the V gene TRBV11-3, with 7 bases identical to TRBD1. The clonotype comes from a woman between 18 and 30 years old in good health. The CDR3 DNA follows: TGTGCCAGCAGCTTACGGAAGGACAGGAGGGGTGAAAAACTGTTTTTT. It codes for CASSLRKDRRGEKLFF. Supplemented by reference TRBV11-3 and TRBJ1-4, the full variable domain reads EAGVVQSPRYKIIEKKQPVAFWCNPISGHNTLYWYLQNLGQGPELLIRYENEEAVDDSQLPKDRFSAERLKGVDSTLKIQPAELGDSAVYLCASSLRKDRRGEKLFFGSGTQLSVL.